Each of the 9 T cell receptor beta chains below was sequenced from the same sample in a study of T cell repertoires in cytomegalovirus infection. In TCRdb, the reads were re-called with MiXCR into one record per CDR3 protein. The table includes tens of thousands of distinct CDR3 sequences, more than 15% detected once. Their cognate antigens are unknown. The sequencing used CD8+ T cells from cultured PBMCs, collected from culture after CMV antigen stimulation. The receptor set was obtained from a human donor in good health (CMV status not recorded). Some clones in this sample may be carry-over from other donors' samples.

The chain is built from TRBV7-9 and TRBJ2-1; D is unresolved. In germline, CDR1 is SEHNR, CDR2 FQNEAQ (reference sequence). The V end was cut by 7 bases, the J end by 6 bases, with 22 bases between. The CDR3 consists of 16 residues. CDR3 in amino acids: CASINRRGSRFNEQFF. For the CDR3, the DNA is TGTGCCAGCATCAACCGCCGTGGTAGCCGCTTCAATGAGCAGTTCTTC.

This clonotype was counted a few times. CDR3 in amino acids: CASRSTGLSPYNEQFF. The CDR3 DNA follows: TGTGCCAGCAGGTCAACAGGGCTCTCCCCTTACAATGAGCAGTTCTTC. V gene TRBV28 combines with J gene TRBJ2-1; TRBD1 might be the D (6 bases). Trimming shortened V by 6 bases and J by 4 bases, and 19 bases separated the two germline ends. This CDR3 has 16 residues. Germline lookup yields CDR1 MDHEN and CDR2 SYDVKM.

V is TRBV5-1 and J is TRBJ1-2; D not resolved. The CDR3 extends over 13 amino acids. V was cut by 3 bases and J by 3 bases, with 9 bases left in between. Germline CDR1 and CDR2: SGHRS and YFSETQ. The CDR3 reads CASSSSDYYGYTF. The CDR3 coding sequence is TGCGCCAGCAGCTCCAGTGACTACTATGGCTACACCTTC.

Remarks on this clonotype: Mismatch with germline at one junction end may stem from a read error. CDR3 loop: CASSLGEGADWPQHF. Here the CDR3 DNA reads TGTGCCAGCAGTTTAGGAGAGGGGGCTGACTGGCCCCAGCATTTT. The V gene is TRBV11-2, the J gene TRBJ1-5, with 7 positions matching TRBD1. Germline V gene sequence: CDR1 SGHAT, CDR2 FQNNGV. CDR3 length: 15 amino acids.

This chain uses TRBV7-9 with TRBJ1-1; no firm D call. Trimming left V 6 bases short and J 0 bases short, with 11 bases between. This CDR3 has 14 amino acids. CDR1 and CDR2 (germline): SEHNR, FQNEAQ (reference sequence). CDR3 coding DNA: TGTGCCAGCAGGCTGGACGGCGTGAACACTGAAGCTTTCTTT. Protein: CASRLDGVNTEAFF.

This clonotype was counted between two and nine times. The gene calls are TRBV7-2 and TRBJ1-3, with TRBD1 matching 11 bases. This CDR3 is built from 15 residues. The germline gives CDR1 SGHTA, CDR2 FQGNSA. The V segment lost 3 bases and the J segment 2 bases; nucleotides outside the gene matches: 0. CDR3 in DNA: TGTGCCAGCAGCTTGGACAGGGGGCCTGGAAACACCATATATTTT. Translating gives CASSLDRGPGNTIYF.

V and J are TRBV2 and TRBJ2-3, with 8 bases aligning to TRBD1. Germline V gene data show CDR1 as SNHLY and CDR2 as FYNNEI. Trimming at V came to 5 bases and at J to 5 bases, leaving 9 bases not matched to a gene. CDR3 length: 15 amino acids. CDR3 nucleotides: TGTGCCAGCAGTTCGGACAGGGCTCGTTTAGATACGCAGTATTTT. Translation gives CASSSDRARLDTQYF.

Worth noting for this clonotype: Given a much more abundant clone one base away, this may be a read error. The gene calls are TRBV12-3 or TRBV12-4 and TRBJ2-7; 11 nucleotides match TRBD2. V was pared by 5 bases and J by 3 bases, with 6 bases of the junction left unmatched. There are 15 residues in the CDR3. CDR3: CASSGLAGVHYEQYF. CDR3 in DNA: TGTGCCAGCAGTGGACTAGCGGGCGTACACTACGAGCAGTACTTC.

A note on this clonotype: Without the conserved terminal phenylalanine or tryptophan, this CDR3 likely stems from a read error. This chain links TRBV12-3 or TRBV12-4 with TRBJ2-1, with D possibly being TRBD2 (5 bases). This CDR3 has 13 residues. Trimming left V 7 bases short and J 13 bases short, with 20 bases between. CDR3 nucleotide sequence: TGTGCCAGCACCCCTCGGCCGGGGAAAATACAGTTCTAC. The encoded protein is CASTPRPGKIQFY.